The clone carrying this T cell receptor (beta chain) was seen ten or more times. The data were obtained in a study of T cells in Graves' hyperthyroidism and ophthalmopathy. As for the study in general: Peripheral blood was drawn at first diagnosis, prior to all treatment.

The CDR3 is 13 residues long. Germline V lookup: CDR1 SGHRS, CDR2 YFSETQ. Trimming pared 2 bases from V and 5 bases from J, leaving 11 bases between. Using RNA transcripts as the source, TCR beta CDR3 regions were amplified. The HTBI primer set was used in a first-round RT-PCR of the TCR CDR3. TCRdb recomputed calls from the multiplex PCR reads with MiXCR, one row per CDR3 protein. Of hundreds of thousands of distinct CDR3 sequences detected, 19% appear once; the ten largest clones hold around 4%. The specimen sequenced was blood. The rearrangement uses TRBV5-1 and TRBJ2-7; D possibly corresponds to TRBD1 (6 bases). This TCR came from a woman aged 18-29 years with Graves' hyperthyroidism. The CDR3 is CASSLNYRDEQYF. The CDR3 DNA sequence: TGCGCCAGCAGCTTAAACTACAGGGACGAGCAGTACTTC.